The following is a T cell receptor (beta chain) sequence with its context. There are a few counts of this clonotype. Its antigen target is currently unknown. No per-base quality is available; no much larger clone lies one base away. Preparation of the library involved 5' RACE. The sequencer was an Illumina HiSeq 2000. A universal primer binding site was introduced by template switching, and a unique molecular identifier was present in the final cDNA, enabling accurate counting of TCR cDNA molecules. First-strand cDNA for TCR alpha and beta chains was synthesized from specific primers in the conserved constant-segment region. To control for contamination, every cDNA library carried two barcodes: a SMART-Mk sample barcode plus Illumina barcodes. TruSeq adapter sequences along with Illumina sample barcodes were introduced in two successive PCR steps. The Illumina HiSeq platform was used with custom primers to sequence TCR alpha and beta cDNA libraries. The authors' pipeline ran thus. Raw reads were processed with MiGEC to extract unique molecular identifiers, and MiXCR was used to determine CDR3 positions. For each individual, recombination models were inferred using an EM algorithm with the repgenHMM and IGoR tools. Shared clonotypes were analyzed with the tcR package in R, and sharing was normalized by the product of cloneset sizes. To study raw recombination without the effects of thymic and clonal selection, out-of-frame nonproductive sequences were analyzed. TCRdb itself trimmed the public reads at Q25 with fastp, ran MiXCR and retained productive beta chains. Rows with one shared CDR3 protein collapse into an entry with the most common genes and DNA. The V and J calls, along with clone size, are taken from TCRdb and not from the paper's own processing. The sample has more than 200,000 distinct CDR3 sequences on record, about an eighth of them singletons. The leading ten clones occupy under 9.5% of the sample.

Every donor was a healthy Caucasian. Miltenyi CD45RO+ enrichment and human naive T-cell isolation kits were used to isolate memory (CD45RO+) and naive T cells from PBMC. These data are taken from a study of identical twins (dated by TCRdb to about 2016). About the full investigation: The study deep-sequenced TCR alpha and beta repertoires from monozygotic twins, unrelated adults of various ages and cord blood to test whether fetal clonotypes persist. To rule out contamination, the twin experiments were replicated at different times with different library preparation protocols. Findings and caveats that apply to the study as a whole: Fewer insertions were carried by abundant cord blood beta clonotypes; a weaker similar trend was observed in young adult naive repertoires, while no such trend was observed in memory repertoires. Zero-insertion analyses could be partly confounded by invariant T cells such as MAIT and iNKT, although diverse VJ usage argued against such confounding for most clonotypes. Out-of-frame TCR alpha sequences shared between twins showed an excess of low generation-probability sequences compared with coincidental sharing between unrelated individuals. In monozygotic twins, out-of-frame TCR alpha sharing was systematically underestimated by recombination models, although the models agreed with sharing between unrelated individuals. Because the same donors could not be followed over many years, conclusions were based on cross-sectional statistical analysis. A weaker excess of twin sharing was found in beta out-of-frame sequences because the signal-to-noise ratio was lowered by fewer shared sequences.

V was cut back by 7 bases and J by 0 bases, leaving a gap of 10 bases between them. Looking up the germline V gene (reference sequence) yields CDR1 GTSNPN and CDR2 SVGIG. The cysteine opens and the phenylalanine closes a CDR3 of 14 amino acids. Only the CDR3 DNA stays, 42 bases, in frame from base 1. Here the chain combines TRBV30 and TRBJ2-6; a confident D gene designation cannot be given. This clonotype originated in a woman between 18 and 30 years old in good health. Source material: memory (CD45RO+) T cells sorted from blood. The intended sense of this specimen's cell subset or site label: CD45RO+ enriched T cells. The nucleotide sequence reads TGTGCCTTACATAGGCGCTCTGGGGCCAACGTCCTGACTTTC. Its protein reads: CALHRRSGANVLTF.